This record covers a single T cell receptor (beta chain). Its antigen is not identified. These data originate in a study of T cell responses to AZD1222 COVID-19 vaccine. Findings and caveats of the study: CD4 TCRs covered the whole spike, strongest at regions 160-218 and 743-854.

The CDR3 is 13 amino acids. CDR1 MNHEY and CDR2 SMNVEV come from the germline V gene (reference sequence). The junction had 4 bases not matched to a gene; V was cut back by 6 bases and J by 2 bases. Measured with immunoSEQ multiplex PCR; TCRdb has only the in-frame clones, and not every one. The sample yields 90,000 to 140,000 clones, roughly 82% seen once. The chain employs TRBV27 and TRBJ2-7; 7 positions agree with TRBD1. This TCR was sampled from an adult in good health. Sequenced material: peripheral blood, taken on day 0 of AZD1222 vaccination. CDR3 in DNA: TGTGCCAGCAGAGCACAGGGGACCTACGAGCAGTACTTC. Protein sequence: CASRAQGTYEQYF.